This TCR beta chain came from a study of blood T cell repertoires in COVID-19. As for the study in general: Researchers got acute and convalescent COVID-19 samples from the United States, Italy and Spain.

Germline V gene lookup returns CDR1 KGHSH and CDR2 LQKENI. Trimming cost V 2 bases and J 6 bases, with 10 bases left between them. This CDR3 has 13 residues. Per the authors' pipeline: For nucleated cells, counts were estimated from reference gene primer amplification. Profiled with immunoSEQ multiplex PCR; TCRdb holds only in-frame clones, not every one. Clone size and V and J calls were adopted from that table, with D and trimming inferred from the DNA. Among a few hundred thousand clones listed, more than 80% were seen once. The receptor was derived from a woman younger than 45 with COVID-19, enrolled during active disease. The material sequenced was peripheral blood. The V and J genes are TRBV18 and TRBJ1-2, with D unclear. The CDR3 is CASSPSRQNGYTF. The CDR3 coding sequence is TGTGCCAGCTCACCAAGCAGACAAAATGGCTACACCTTC.